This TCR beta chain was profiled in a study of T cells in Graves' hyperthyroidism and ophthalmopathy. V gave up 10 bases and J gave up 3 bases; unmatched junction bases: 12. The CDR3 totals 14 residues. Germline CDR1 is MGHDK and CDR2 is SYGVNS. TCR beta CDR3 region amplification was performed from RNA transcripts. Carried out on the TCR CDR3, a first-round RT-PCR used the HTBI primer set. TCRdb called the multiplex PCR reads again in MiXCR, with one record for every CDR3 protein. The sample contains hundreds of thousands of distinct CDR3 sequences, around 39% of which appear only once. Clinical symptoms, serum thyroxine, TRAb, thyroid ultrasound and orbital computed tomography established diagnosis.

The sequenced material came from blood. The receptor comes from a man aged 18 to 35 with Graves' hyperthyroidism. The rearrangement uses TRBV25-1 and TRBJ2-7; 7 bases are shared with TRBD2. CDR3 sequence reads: CATPPGTKIYEQYF. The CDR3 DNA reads TGTGCCACCCCACCTGGGACTAAGATCTACGAGCAGTACTTC.